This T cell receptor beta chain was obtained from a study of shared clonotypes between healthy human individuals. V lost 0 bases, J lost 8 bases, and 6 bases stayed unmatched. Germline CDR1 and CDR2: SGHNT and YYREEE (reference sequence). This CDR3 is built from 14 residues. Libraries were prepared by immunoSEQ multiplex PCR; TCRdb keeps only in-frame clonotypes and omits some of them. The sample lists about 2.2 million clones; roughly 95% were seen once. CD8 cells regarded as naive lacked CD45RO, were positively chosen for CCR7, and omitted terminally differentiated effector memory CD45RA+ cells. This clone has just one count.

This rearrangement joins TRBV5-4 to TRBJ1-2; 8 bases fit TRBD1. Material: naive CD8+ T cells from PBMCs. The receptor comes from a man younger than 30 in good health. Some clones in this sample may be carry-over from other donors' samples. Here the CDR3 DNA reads TGTGCCAGCAGCTTGGACAGGGGGTGGAAGGGCTACACCTTC. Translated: CASSLDRGWKGYTF.